This TCR beta chain was sequenced in a study of glioma-infiltrating T cells. The study, taken as a whole, reports: Very few CDR3 sequences were shared between tissue and blood. Tissue-blood divergence was below expectation in non-neoplastic patients, above in gliomas.

As for this clonotype: What it binds is not known.

TCR alpha and beta CDR3 regions were amplified from RNA using iRepertoire nested multiplex PCR. One-step reverse transcription and amplification started from about 100-400 ng of tissue mRNA or PBMC total RNA. TCRdb reanalysed the multiplex PCR reads using MiXCR and keeps one entry per CDR3 protein. The table includes roughly 120,000 distinct CDR3 sequences, 23% detected once. Germline CDR1 LNHDA, CDR2 SQIVND (reference sequence). The CDR3 is 15 amino acids. Trimming took 0 bases from V and 0 from J, leaving 7 bases between them. The sequence came from a human donor with low-grade glioma or glioblastoma, undergoing nonglioma brain surgery, or in good health (not recorded which). The gene calls are TRBV19 and TRBJ2-3; D gene ambiguous. Sequencing used glioma tissue, nonneoplastic brain tissue, or PBMCs (not recorded which). In nucleotides, the CDR3 is TGTGCCAGTAGTATAGACAGCCGAAGCACAGATACGCAGTATTTT. Its protein product is CASSIDSRSTDTQYF.